The rows below give T cell receptor beta chains drawn from one sample of a study of T cell repertoires in cytomegalovirus infection. TCRdb redid the calling of the reads with MiXCR, one entry per CDR3 protein. The sample comprises 650,000 to 900,000 distinct CDR3 sequences, around a third of which are singletons, and 12% rests with the top ten. The antigens of these receptors remain unknown. The sequenced sample was cultured CD8+ T cells from PBMCs, obtained from culture after CMV antigen stimulation. These receptors were collected from a human donor in good health (CMV status not recorded). Some clones in this sample may be carry-over from other donors' samples. CDR3s include the opening cysteine and the closing phenylalanine or tryptophan. A D gene is named only where the DNA matches it firmly. Not every row has a clone size; where given, it reads once, few, many or a size class.

V gene: TRBV12-5; J gene: TRBJ2-3; D gene: TRBD2; clone size: -; CDR3 DNA: TGTGCTAGTGGTTTGGTAGCGGGGGGTCCGATCGACACAGATACGCAGTATTTT; CDR3 protein: CASGLVAGGPIDTDTQYF
V gene: TRBV7-8; J gene: TRBJ1-6; D gene: -; clone size: many; CDR3 DNA: TGTGCCAGCAGCCCATTTCCAGGGCCTAATTCACCCCTCCACTTT; CDR3 protein: CASSPFPGPNSPLHF
V gene: TRBV10-3; J gene: TRBJ1-2; D gene: TRBD1; clone size: -; CDR3 DNA: TGTGCCATCAGTCCCGGGACAGGGGCCCTTAACTATGGCTACACCTTC; CDR3 protein: CAISPGTGALNYGYTF
V gene: TRBV3-1; J gene: TRBJ2-1; D gene: TRBD2; clone size: -; CDR3 DNA: TGTGCCAGCAGCCAAGGATTACTGGCGGGGGGCCACAATGAGCAGTTCTTC; CDR3 protein: CASSQGLLAGGHNEQFF
V gene: TRBV7-8; J gene: TRBJ1-1; D gene: -; clone size: few; CDR3 DNA: TGTGCCAGCAGATCGACCGGACAGAACACTGAAGCTTTCTTT; CDR3 protein: CASRSTGQNTEAFF
V gene: TRBV11-2; J gene: TRBJ2-1; D gene: TRBD1; clone size: -; CDR3 DNA: TGTGCCAGCAGCAACTCCGGGACAGGAGTTTACAATGAGCAGTTCTTC; CDR3 protein: CASSNSGTGVYNEQFF
V gene: TRBV7-2; J gene: TRBJ1-4; D gene: TRBD1; clone size: many; CDR3 DNA: TGTGCCAGCAGCTACCCACAGGGGACTAATGAAAAACTGTTTTTT; CDR3 protein: CASSYPQGTNEKLFF
V gene: TRBV28; J gene: TRBJ2-4; D gene: -; clone size: few; CDR3 DNA: TGTGCCAGCACCCCATTGACAGCTAGTGCAGCCAAAAACATTCAGTACTTC; CDR3 protein: CASTPLTASAAKNIQYF
V gene: TRBV6-6; J gene: TRBJ1-5; D gene: -; clone size: -; CDR3 DNA: TGTGCCAGCAGTCGGACAAACGTCGCGTATAGCAATCAGCCCCAGCATTTT; CDR3 protein: CASSRTNVAYSNQPQHF
V gene: TRBV2; J gene: TRBJ1-2; D gene: TRBD1; clone size: -; CDR3 DNA: TGTGCCAGCAGTGAAACCGACAGGGCGCGCGGGGACTATGGCTACACCTTC; CDR3 protein: CASSETDRARGDYGYTF
V gene: TRBV7-6; J gene: TRBJ1-1; D gene: -; clone size: few; CDR3 DNA: TGTGCCAGCAGCTGGCAGAACACTGAAGCTTTCTTT; CDR3 protein: CASSWQNTEAFF
V gene: TRBV11-3; J gene: TRBJ2-5; D gene: -; clone size: few; CDR3 DNA: TGTGCCAGCAGCTCACTCGACCAAGAGACCCAGTACTTC; CDR3 protein: CASSSLDQETQYF
V gene: TRBV10-3; J gene: TRBJ2-1; D gene: TRBD1; clone size: -; CDR3 DNA: TGTGCCATCAGGCCTAGCTGGACAGGGTCCTACAATGAGCAGTTCTTC; CDR3 protein: CAIRPSWTGSYNEQFF
V gene: TRBV24-1; J gene: TRBJ1-5; D gene: -; clone size: few; CDR3 DNA: TGTGCCACCAGTGTAGCAGGGAATCAGCCCCAGCATTTT; CDR3 protein: CATSVAGNQPQHF
V gene: TRBV6-5; J gene: TRBJ2-2; D gene: -; clone size: few; CDR3 DNA: TGTGCCAGCACCACGGACCTCGCGGGATTCTTCCTCACGAACACCGGGGAGCTGTTTTTT; CDR3 protein: CASTTDLAGFFLTNTGELFF
V gene: TRBV7-3; J gene: TRBJ1-6; D gene: -; clone size: few; CDR3 DNA: TGTGCCAGCAGCCGAAACAGGGATAGGGATTCACCCCTCCACTTT; CDR3 protein: CASSRNRDRDSPLHF
V gene: TRBV7-8; J gene: TRBJ2-1; D gene: -; clone size: -; CDR3 DNA: TGTGCCAGCAGCCCCCAGGGGACGGGCAATGAGCAGTTCTTC; CDR3 protein: CASSPQGTGNEQFF
V gene: TRBV7-8; J gene: TRBJ2-7; D gene: TRBD2; clone size: few; CDR3 DNA: TGTGCCAGCAGCTTACCCCTAGCGGGGATGAGCTCCTACGAGCAGTACTTC; CDR3 protein: CASSLPLAGMSSYEQYF
V gene: TRBV20-1; J gene: TRBJ1-1; D gene: -; clone size: once; CDR3 DNA: TGCAGAGTGCCTGGGCTGGTCAGCACTGAAGCTTTCTTT; CDR3 protein: CRVPGLVSTEAFF
V gene: TRBV12-3/TRBV12-4; J gene: TRBJ2-7; D gene: TRBD1; clone size: few; CDR3 DNA: TGTGCCAGCAGTTTAGACAGGGGGCCGGCCTACGAGCAGTACTTC; CDR3 protein: CASSLDRGPAYEQYF
V gene: TRBV2; J gene: TRBJ1-1; D gene: TRBD1; clone size: once; CDR3 DNA: TGTGCCAACAACAGGGGGGCTGAAGCTTTCTTT; CDR3 protein: CANNRGAEAFF
V gene: TRBV11-2; J gene: TRBJ2-2; D gene: -; clone size: -; CDR3 DNA: TGTGCCAGCAGCTTTAGTTCCTATTCGGCTAGGACTAAAAACACCGGGGAGCTGTTTTTT; CDR3 protein: CASSFSSYSARTKNTGELFF
V gene: TRBV28; J gene: TRBJ2-1; D gene: TRBD2; clone size: -; CDR3 DNA: TGTGCCAGCAGTTTATTCCGGTTGACTAGCGGGGGGGAACCATCCAATGAGCAGTTCTTC; CDR3 protein: CASSLFRLTSGGEPSNEQFF
V gene: TRBV7-6; J gene: TRBJ2-3; D gene: TRBD1; clone size: many; CDR3 DNA: TGTGCCAGCAGCTTGGGACAGATTCGGACAGATACGCAGTATTTT; CDR3 protein: CASSLGQIRTDTQYF
V gene: TRBV9; J gene: TRBJ2-1; D gene: -; clone size: -; CDR3 DNA: TGTGCCAGCAGCGCATATCAGGGGAGGAGGGCGCACAATGAGCAGTTCTTC; CDR3 protein: CASSAYQGRRAHNEQFF
V gene: TRBV19; J gene: TRBJ1-2; D gene: -; clone size: -; CDR3 DNA: TGTGCCAGTAGTATATGGGCGGGGCATGGCTACACCTTC; CDR3 protein: CASSIWAGHGYTF
V gene: TRBV25-1; J gene: TRBJ2-5; D gene: -; clone size: few; CDR3 DNA: TGTGCCAGCAGTGACCCGGGACAGACAACTTGGGGGGGGGAGACCCAGTACTTC; CDR3 protein: CASSDPGQTTWGGETQYF
V gene: TRBV2; J gene: TRBJ2-2; D gene: -; clone size: -; CDR3 DNA: TGTGCCCCCAAAGGCCAAGGGGAGCTGTTTTTT; CDR3 protein: CAPKGQGELFF
V gene: TRBV11-2; J gene: TRBJ2-1; D gene: TRBD2; clone size: -; CDR3 DNA: TGTGCCAGCAGCACCCAGCGGGGGGGATGGGAGCAGTTCTTC; CDR3 protein: CASSTQRGGWEQFF
V gene: TRBV6-5; J gene: TRBJ1-1; D gene: -; clone size: few; CDR3 DNA: TGTGCCAGCAGTTACAGAGGGAGCATGGCAGCTTTCTTT; CDR3 protein: CASSYRGSMAAFF
V gene: TRBV12-3/TRBV12-4; J gene: TRBJ1-4; D gene: -; clone size: few; CDR3 DNA: TGTGCCAGCGGAGGATCTAATGAAAAACTGTTTTTT; CDR3 protein: CASGGSNEKLFF
V gene: TRBV7-9; J gene: TRBJ2-3; D gene: TRBD2; clone size: few; CDR3 DNA: TGTGCCAGCAGCTCGGAGGGACTAGCGGGGACGACAGATACGCAGTATTTT; CDR3 protein: CASSSEGLAGTTDTQYF
V gene: TRBV7-2; J gene: TRBJ1-5; D gene: TRBD1; clone size: many; CDR3 DNA: TGTGCCAGCAGCTCAACCGGGACAGGCGCTTCCAATCAGCCCCAGCATTTT; CDR3 protein: CASSSTGTGASNQPQHF